A selection of T cell receptor beta chains follows, all from one sample in a study of T cells after yellow fever vaccination. TCRdb reanalysed the 5' RACE reads using MiXCR and keeps one entry per CDR3 protein. The table shows 600,000 to 750,000 distinct CDR3 sequences, with about 12% occurring only once. Material: PBMCs, obtained on the day of the yellow fever booster vaccination. The source is a man aged 25-40 years who received the YFV17D yellow fever vaccine. Each CDR3 is given with its conserved first and last residue. Each record gives: clone size, D gene, J gene, V gene, CDR3 DNA, CDR3 protein. The D gene is left open where the match is weak. Rows give clone size only sometimes, using once, few, many, or a class for an expanded clone.

>few|TRBD2|TRBJ2-5|TRBV6-5
TGTGCCAGCAGTTATTCGGGACTAGCGGGAGTAGAGACCCAGTACTTC
CASSYSGLAGVETQYF
>few|.|TRBJ2-7|TRBV12-3/TRBV12-4
TGTGCCAGCAGTTTAAAGCTAGGTTCCTACGAGCAGTACTTC
CASSLKLGSYEQYF
>few|.|TRBJ2-5|TRBV19
TGTGCCAGTAGTTCACGGTATGAGGAGACCCAGTACTTC
CASSSRYEETQYF
>.|.|TRBJ2-7|TRBV11-2
TGTGCCAGCAGCTTAGAAGCCGCTGTGTACGAGCAGTACTTC
CASSLEAAVYEQYF
>few|.|TRBJ1-2|TRBV4-3
TGCGCCAGCAGCCAAGATTTGGGAGGGGCGCCCGGCTACACCTTC
CASSQDLGGAPGYTF
>.|.|TRBJ2-7|TRBV7-6
TGTGCCAGCAGCTTAAGTTGGACGGACGAGCAGTACTTC
CASSLSWTDEQYF
>.|.|TRBJ1-6|TRBV19
TGTGCCACGGAGGGGATCGGCAATTCACCCCTCCACTTT
CATEGIGNSPLHF
>.|.|TRBJ2-1|TRBV19
TGTGCCAGTAGTATACGAGAATTCGGTGAGCAGTTCTTC
CASSIREFGEQFF
>.|.|TRBJ2-2|TRBV27
TGTGCCAGCAGTTACAGCGGGTTAAACGGGGAGCTGTTTTTT
CASSYSGLNGELFF
>few|TRBD1|TRBJ2-7|TRBV5-1
TGCGCCAGCAGCGTCGACAGGGACCGTCGGGAGCAGTACTTC
CASSVDRDRREQYF
>.|.|TRBJ2-5|TRBV29-1
TGCAGCGCCCGTACCCAAGAGACCCAGTACTTC
CSARTQETQYF
>many|.|TRBJ2-7|TRBV7-2
TGTGCCAGCAGTATTGGACAGTCCTACGAGCAGTACTTC
CASSIGQSYEQYF
>few|.|TRBJ2-7|TRBV29-1
TGCAGCGCCACTCTCGGGGCCTACGAGCAGTACTTC
CSATLGAYEQYF
>few|.|TRBJ2-2|TRBV6-6
TGTGCCAGCATCCCAGCGGTGGGGGGGGAGCTGTTTTTT
CASIPAVGGELFF
>.|.|TRBJ2-7|TRBV5-1
TGCGCCAGCAGGCCTCCTAGCTCCTACGAGCAGTACTTC
CASRPPSSYEQYF
>.|.|TRBJ2-2|TRBV5-1
TGCGCCAGCAGCTTGAGGAGCGAGGGAGGGGAGCTGTTTTTT
CASSLRSEGGELFF
>few|.|TRBJ2-5|TRBV29-1
TGCAGCGTTGCCCGCGCGGAGACCCAGTACTTC
CSVARAETQYF
>few|TRBD1|TRBJ2-6|TRBV19
TGTGCCAGTAAAGACAGGGTCTCTGGGGCCAACGTCCTGACTTTC
CASKDRVSGANVLTF
>few|.|TRBJ2-7|TRBV10-1
TGCGCCAGCAGTGAGTCGTTCCAGGGTACCTACGAGCAGTACTTC
CASSESFQGTYEQYF
>few|.|TRBJ2-7|TRBV29-1
TGCAGCGTTGGGGTACGGGAACTCGAGCAGTACTTC
CSVGVRELEQYF
>many|.|TRBJ2-5|TRBV29-1
TGCAGCCACAGCGAGAATGGGGAGACCCAGTACTTC
CSHSENGETQYF
>.|TRBD1|TRBJ2-5|TRBV3-1
TGTGCCAGCAGGGACCGGGACAGAAGACTCCAAGAGACCCAGTACTTC
CASRDRDRRLQETQYF
>.|TRBD2|TRBJ2-7|TRBV20-1
TGCAGTGCTAGCCCCGGGGGAGCGGGGGACGAGCAGTACTTC
CSASPGGAGDEQYF
>few|.|TRBJ2-7|TRBV28
TGTGCCAGCATATCGTCAGGGATCCCCCTCTACGAGCAGTACTTC
CASISSGIPLYEQYF
>few|.|TRBJ2-7|TRBV7-2
TGTGCCAGCAGCGCAACCTCCGGGACCACATACGAGCAGTACTTC
CASSATSGTTYEQYF
>.|.|TRBJ2-4|TRBV21-1
TGTGCCAGCAGCCAAAGGGGGAGCAAAAACATTCAGTACTTC
CASSQRGSKNIQYF
>many|.|TRBJ2-4|TRBV12-3/TRBV12-4
TGTGCCAGCAGGAACGACAGACTAGCCAAAAACATTCAGTACTTC
CASRNDRLAKNIQYF
>few|TRBD2|TRBJ2-3|TRBV6-5
TGTGCCAGCAGTTACTCGATTCTAGCGGATAACACAGATACGCAGTATTTT
CASSYSILADNTDTQYF
>.|TRBD1|TRBJ2-5|TRBV28
TGTGCCAGCAGATCAGGGGGCTTCGAGACCCAGTACTTC
CASRSGGFETQYF
>few|.|TRBJ2-1|TRBV6-2/TRBV6-3
TGTGCCAGCAGTTCCCCTTTATCCCGCGCCTACAATGAGCAGTTCTTC
CASSSPLSRAYNEQFF
>.|.|TRBJ2-3|TRBV5-6
TGTGCCAGCACCCGCGTCGTGGATACGCAGTATTTT
CASTRVVDTQYF
>.|TRBD2|TRBJ2-7|TRBV27
TGTGCCAGCAGTTTGGGGTTTGGGGGGGCCTACGAGCAGTACTTC
CASSLGFGGAYEQYF
>.|.|TRBJ2-7|TRBV25-1
TGTGCCAGCAGTGAGGGGGACACCCCCTACGAGCAGTACTTC
CASSEGDTPYEQYF
>.|.|TRBJ1-1|TRBV19
TGTGCCAGTAATTGGAACACTGAAGCTTTCTTT
CASNWNTEAFF
>.|.|TRBJ2-6|TRBV5-1
TGCGCCAGCAGCCGCAACCAGGGAGTATCCGGGGCCAACGTCCTGACTTTC
CASSRNQGVSGANVLTF
>few|TRBD1|TRBJ2-1|TRBV19
TGTGCCACCCATCCGGGACAGGGTTCCTACAATGAGCAGTTCTTC
CATHPGQGSYNEQFF
>.|.|TRBJ2-1|TRBV24-1
TGTGCCACCAGTGACATCAGGGGCCACTACAATGAGCAGTTCTTC
CATSDIRGHYNEQFF
>.|TRBD2|TRBJ2-5|TRBV7-2
TGTGCCAGCAGCCCCCAGGGGGGACTAGCCTACCGAGGGACCCAGTACTTC
CASSPQGGLAYRGTQYF
>.|TRBD2|TRBJ2-1|TRBV27
TGTGCCAGCAGTTTCCGTCAGGGCGGGACTAGCGGGAGTTACAATGAGCAGTTCTTC
CASSFRQGGTSGSYNEQFF
>few|.|TRBJ2-3|TRBV12-3/TRBV12-4
TGTGCCAGCAGTTTTACAGCCCCTAGCACAGATACGCAGTATTTT
CASSFTAPSTDTQYF
>few|.|TRBJ2-5|TRBV6-5
TGTGCCAGCAGTCGAGAAGTGGGGGCCCAGTACTTC
CASSREVGAQYF
>.|TRBD2|TRBJ2-3|TRBV4-1
TGCGCCAGCAGCCAAGAGACTAGCGGGAGGGCCCTCGATACGCAGTATTTT
CASSQETSGRALDTQYF
>.|TRBD1|TRBJ2-3|TRBV29-1
TGCAGCGTATCTCGGACAGGGGGAGATACGCAGTATTTT
CSVSRTGGDTQYF
>.|.|TRBJ2-3|TRBV6-5
TGTGCCAGCAGTTATCGGGACGCCAACGCAGATACGCAGTATTTT
CASSYRDANADTQYF
>many|TRBD1|TRBJ1-1|TRBV20-1
TGCAGTGCTAGGAGGGGGGGACAGGCGAACACTGAAGCTTTCTTT
CSARRGGQANTEAFF
>.|TRBD2|TRBJ2-7|TRBV5-5
TGTGCCAGCAGAAAAGCCGGGACTAACGAGCAGTACTTC
CASRKAGTNEQYF
>.|TRBD2|TRBJ2-1|TRBV30
TGTGCCTGGGACGGGACTAGGTCTATGAATGAGCAGTTCTTC
CAWDGTRSMNEQFF
>.|.|TRBJ2-3|TRBV5-1
TGCGCCAGCAGCTTTCAGGGTGGCACAGATACGCAGTATTTT
CASSFQGGTDTQYF